The next 15 T cell receptor beta chains were all read from a single sample in a study of cytomegalovirus exposure and HLA in healthy donors. PCR primers comprised 60 Vbeta and 13 Jbeta primers. Sequenced by immunoSEQ multiplex PCR; TCRdb stores in-frame clones only, minus some. This sample has about 200,000 clones, with less than 85% found just once. The sample taken for sequencing was PBMCs. These receptors were obtained from a girl aged 2 to 10 in good health and CMV-seronegative.

The chain couples TRBV5-6 to TRBJ1-6; D is unclear. The CDR3 spans 15 residues. Trimming pared 1 base from V and 8 bases from J, leaving 13 bases between. CDR1 is SGHDT and CDR2 is YYEEEE in the germline V gene. DNA for the CDR3: TGTGCCAGCAGCTTGAAACCAGACAATTATTCACCCCTCCACTTT. It specifies CASSLKPDNYSPLHF. The entire variable domain, with the rest obtained from reference TRBV5-6 and TRBJ1-6, is as follows: DAGVTQSPTHLIKTRGQQVTLRCSPKSGHDTVSWYQQALGQGPQFIFQYYEEEERQRGNFPDRFSGHQFPNYSSELNVNALLLGDSALYLCASSLKPDNYSPLHFGNGTRLTVT.

The chain recombines TRBV2 with TRBJ1-4; perhaps TRBD1 as D (5 bases). Per the germline V gene, CDR1 is SNHLY and CDR2 is FYNNEI. The CDR3 has 12 residues. Trimming pared 6 bases from V and 7 bases from J, leaving 9 bases between. Written as DNA, the CDR3 is TGTGCCAGCAGGCGGGGGAGTGAAAAACTGTTTTTT. It codes for CASRRGSEKLFF. The full variable domain, its missing parts supplied by reference TRBV2 and TRBJ1-4, is EPEVTQTPSHQVTQMGQEVILRCVPISNHLYFYWYRQILGQKVEFLVSFYNNEISEKSEIFDDQFSVERPDGSNFTLKIRSTKLEDSAMYFCASRRGSEKLFFGSGTQLSVL.

This clone was seen a single time. The chain is built from TRBV19 and TRBJ1-1; D possibly corresponds to TRBD1 (6 bases). This CDR3 spans 13 amino acids. The V gene lost 7 bases and the J gene lost 4 bases, with 13 bases spanning the gap. CDR1 LNHDA and CDR2 SQIVND come from the germline V gene (reference sequence). CDR3 bases: TGTGCCAGTACCCCAAGGGGGGGCACTGAAGCTTTCTTT. This translates into CASTPRGGTEAFF.

As DNA, the CDR3 is TGTGCCAGCAGCGTAAGCGGGGCACAAGAGACCCAGTACTTC. This sequence encodes CASSVSGAQETQYF. J is TRBJ2-5 and V is TRBV5-6; 7 nucleotides align to TRBD2. With V trimmed by 4 bases and J by 2 bases, 5 bases remained unmatched. The CDR3 is made up of 14 amino acids. Germline V lookup: CDR1 SGHDT, CDR2 YYEEEE.

This clone came up a few times. The chain carries TRBV6-1 and TRBJ2-5, with 8 bases lining up with TRBD1. CDR1 is MNHNS and CDR2 is SASEGT in the germline V gene. The CDR3 extends over 16 amino acids. Trimming took 3 bases from V and 7 from J; bases not matched to a gene: 13. DNA of the CDR3: TGTGCCAGCAGTGAGTCGACCGGGACAGGACCTTCGACCCAGTACTTC. Protein sequence: CASSESTGTGPSTQYF.

This clone was counted once. The V and J genes are TRBV9 and TRBJ2-1; TRBD1 aligns across 8 bases. CDR1 SGDLS and CDR2 YYNGEE come from the germline V gene. V shed 3 bases, J shed 4 bases, and the junction held 6 bases outside the gene matches. This CDR3 contains 15 residues. The CDR3 protein is CASSDQGAGYNEQFF. CDR3 nucleotide sequence: TGTGCCAGCAGCGATCAGGGGGCTGGGTACAATGAGCAGTTCTTC.

The chain employs TRBV6-1 and TRBJ2-7, with TRBD2 identical over 11 bases. Per germline, CDR1 MNHNS and CDR2 SASEGT. The CDR3 runs to 15 residues. The V segment lost 5 bases and the J segment 2 bases; nucleotides outside the gene matches: 5. Here the CDR3 DNA reads TGTGCCAGCAGTACGCAACTAGCGGGAGCCTACGAGCAGTACTTC. Translating it yields CASSTQLAGAYEQYF.

For the CDR3, the DNA is TGCGCCAGCAAGGTCGACAGCGAGCAGTTCTTC. Its translation is CASKVDSEQFF. The chain recombines TRBV5-1 with TRBJ2-1; D might be TRBD1 (5 bases). The CDR3 covers 11 residues. Between the trimmed V and J ends, which lost 6 bases and 10 bases, there was a span of 11 bases. CDR1 is SGHRS and CDR2 is YFSETQ in the germline V gene.

V and J are TRBV2 and TRBJ1-2, with 7 nucleotides matching TRBD1. V lost 4 bases to trimming and J lost 0 bases; unmatched junction nucleotides: 2. The CDR3 extends over 14 amino acids. Germline CDR1 and CDR2: SNHLY and FYNNEI. CDR3 sequence reads: CASSGDRANYGYTF. For the CDR3, the DNA is TGTGCCAGCAGTGGGGACAGAGCTAACTATGGCTACACCTTC. Based on the CDR3 plus reference TRBV2 and TRBJ1-2, the full variable domain is EPEVTQTPSHQVTQMGQEVILRCVPISNHLYFYWYRQILGQKVEFLVSFYNNEISEKSEIFDDQFSVERPDGSNFTLKIRSTKLEDSAMYFCASSGDRANYGYTFGSGTRLTVV.

The rearrangement uses TRBV7-9 and TRBJ2-3, with 8 positions matching TRBD2. CDR1 and CDR2 from the germline V gene are SEHNR and FQNEAQ (reference sequence). The CDR3 sequence is 15 residues long. V was clipped by 5 bases and J by 4 bases; unmatched bases: 8. CDR3 DNA sequence: TGTGCCAGCAGCCCAGGTAGCGGGGCTGCAGATACGCAGTATTTT. Protein sequence: CASSPGSGAADTQYF.

The chain combines TRBV6-6 with TRBJ2-2, with a possible D match to TRBD1 (5 bases). Between the trimmed V and J ends, which lost 6 bases and 6 bases, there was a span of 11 bases. The CDR3 loop spans 13 amino acids. CDR1 is MNHNY, CDR2 SVGAGI, per germline (reference sequence). The CDR3 nucleotides read TGTGCCAGCAGCTCTACAGGTCCCGGGGAGCTGTTTTTT. Its translation is CASSSTGPGELFF.

V is TRBV18 and J is TRBJ1-1; D not certain. With 1 base removed from V and 1 base from J, the gap between germline ends came to 7 bases. The CDR3 has 14 amino acids. CDR1 and CDR2 from the germline V gene are KGHSH and LQKENI. The CDR3 reads CASSPLPGNTEAFF. CDR3 nucleotides: TGTGCCAGCTCACCACTTCCCGGGAACACTGAAGCTTTCTTT.

The chain links TRBV2 to TRBJ1-5, with 7 bases aligning to TRBD1. J lost 4 bases, V lost 6 bases, and 6 bases had no gene match. CDR1 and CDR2 from the germline V gene are SNHLY and FYNNEI. CDR3 length equals 14 residues. CDR3 sequence reads: CASSWGTVNQPQHF. The DNA for the CDR3 is TGTGCCAGCAGCTGGGGGACAGTAAATCAGCCCCAGCATTTT.

The chain couples TRBV7-6 to TRBJ2-1, with 12 bases fitting TRBD2. After removal of 5 bases from V and 7 bases from J, the junction contained 12 bases not matched to a gene. CDR1 and CDR2 (germline): SGHVS, FNYEAQ. This CDR3 has 17 amino acids. The chain's CDR3 is CASSELAGGGTGNEQFF. In DNA, the CDR3 is TGTGCCAGCAGCGAACTAGCGGGAGGTGGAACGGGGAATGAGCAGTTCTTC.

This clone appeared once. The chain combines TRBV21-1 with TRBJ2-2; the table's D call TRBD1 went unverified against the DNA. TRBV21-1 constitutes a pseudogene. The CDR3 consists of 17 residues. CDR3 sequence reads: CASPPAGTGLSTGELFF. The DNA of the CDR3 is TGTGCCAGCCCACCGGCTGGGACAGGGCTAAGCACCGGGGAGCTGTTTTTT.